These T cell receptor beta chains were read from a single sample in a study of blood T cell repertoires in COVID-19. Libraries were prepared by immunoSEQ multiplex PCR; TCRdb keeps only in-frame clonotypes and omits some of them. The data contain 300,000 or so clones, around 87% of them singletons. The specimen was peripheral blood. These receptors were obtained from a woman in her forties or fifties who had recovered from COVID-19. Both conserved end residues are part of each CDR3. The D gene is left open where the match is weak. Size tells how often a clone was seen (once, few, many) or the class of an expanded clone, and some rows leave it out.

D gene: -
V gene: TRBV28
J gene: TRBJ1-5
clone size: -
CDR3 DNA: TGTGCCAGCAGTTTGAGGACTTTCCTAAATCAGCCCCAGCATTTT
CDR3 protein: CASSLRTFLNQPQHF

D gene: -
V gene: TRBV7-9
J gene: TRBJ2-1
clone size: -
CDR3 DNA: TGTGCCAGCAGCTATGGACTCCGATACAATGAGCAGTTCTTC
CDR3 protein: CASSYGLRYNEQFF

D gene: -
V gene: TRBV15
J gene: TRBJ2-4
clone size: once
CDR3 DNA: TGTGCCACCAGCAGAGACATCCTTAGGGGTACCGGACGGAAGAAAAACATTCAGTACTTC
CDR3 protein: CATSRDILRGTGRKKNIQYF

D gene: TRBD1
V gene: TRBV28
J gene: TRBJ1-1
clone size: -
CDR3 DNA: TGTGCCAGCAGTAGATCAGGGGGCGCTAATCGAGCTTTCTTT
CDR3 protein: CASSRSGGANRAFF

D gene: -
V gene: TRBV28
J gene: TRBJ1-3
clone size: -
CDR3 DNA: TGTGCCAGCAGTCTCTCGACAGGCCGCTCTGGAAACACCATATATTTT
CDR3 protein: CASSLSTGRSGNTIYF

D gene: -
V gene: TRBV5-8
J gene: TRBJ1-6
clone size: -
CDR3 DNA: TGTGCCAGCAGCTTGGGGGGGCGTTCACCCCTCCACTTT
CDR3 protein: CASSLGGRSPLHF

D gene: TRBD1
V gene: TRBV27
J gene: TRBJ1-2
clone size: -
CDR3 DNA: TGTGCCAGCAGTTTTTACCGGGACAGGGAAGGAGGCTACACCTTC
CDR3 protein: CASSFYRDREGGYTF

D gene: TRBD2
V gene: TRBV5-1
J gene: TRBJ2-3
clone size: -
CDR3 DNA: TGCGCCAGCAGCTTGGTTTTGCGGGAGTATGGAGATACGCAGTATTTT
CDR3 protein: CASSLVLREYGDTQYF

D gene: TRBD2
V gene: TRBV11-2
J gene: TRBJ2-5
clone size: -
CDR3 DNA: TGTGCCAGCAGCTCGGCCCCGGGGGGGGCGGGGGAGACCCAGTACTTC
CDR3 protein: CASSSAPGGAGETQYF

D gene: -
V gene: TRBV4-3
J gene: TRBJ1-2
clone size: -
CDR3 DNA: TGCGCCAGCAGCCAAGATGAGGTAGACAGGTTCATCAATGGCTACACCTTC
CDR3 protein: CASSQDEVDRFINGYTF

D gene: -
V gene: TRBV28
J gene: TRBJ1-2
clone size: -
CDR3 DNA: TGTGCCAGCAGTTTAGTCCCGGAGCTACCACCCTATGGCTACACCTTC
CDR3 protein: CASSLVPELPPYGYTF

D gene: TRBD2
V gene: TRBV5-8
J gene: TRBJ2-1
clone size: -
CDR3 DNA: TGTGCCAGCAGCTTTGGACCCGGGACTAGCGGGAATAATGAGCAGTTCTTC
CDR3 protein: CASSFGPGTSGNNEQFF

D gene: -
V gene: TRBV7-2
J gene: TRBJ1-4
clone size: few
CDR3 DNA: TGTGCCAGCAGCTTAAGGGGGACAACTAATGAAAAACTGTTTTTT
CDR3 protein: CASSLRGTTNEKLFF

D gene: -
V gene: TRBV6-2/TRBV6-3
J gene: TRBJ2-2
clone size: once
CDR3 DNA: TGTGCCAGCAGTGGGCCGAACACCGGGGAGCTGTTTTTT
CDR3 protein: CASSGPNTGELFF

D gene: -
V gene: TRBV15
J gene: TRBJ1-5
clone size: -
CDR3 DNA: TGTGCCACCAGCAGAGGATGGGGGGGCGGCAATCAGCCCCAGCATTTT
CDR3 protein: CATSRGWGGGNQPQHF

D gene: -
V gene: TRBV7-9
J gene: TRBJ2-7
clone size: -
CDR3 DNA: TGTGCCAGCAGCAAGGGTGGAGGTTACGAGCAGTACTTC
CDR3 protein: CASSKGGGYEQYF

D gene: TRBD1
V gene: TRBV30
J gene: TRBJ1-3
clone size: once
CDR3 DNA: TGTGCCTGGACAGGTGACAGGGGGCCTGGAAACACCATATATTTT
CDR3 protein: CAWTGDRGPGNTIYF

D gene: -
V gene: TRBV27
J gene: TRBJ1-5
clone size: many
CDR3 DNA: TGTGCCAGCAGTTTGGGCGGAGGGCCCCAGCATTTT
CDR3 protein: CASSLGGGPQHF

D gene: TRBD1
V gene: TRBV7-6
J gene: TRBJ2-3
clone size: -
CDR3 DNA: TGTGCCAGCAGCTTTTTAACAGGGGCAGATACGCAGTATTTT
CDR3 protein: CASSFLTGADTQYF

D gene: -
V gene: TRBV29-1
J gene: TRBJ1-3
clone size: -
CDR3 DNA: TGCAGCGTTGGGGGAGCTGGAAACACCATATATTTT
CDR3 protein: CSVGGAGNTIYF

D gene: -
V gene: TRBV7-9
J gene: TRBJ1-3
clone size: once
CDR3 DNA: TGTGCCAGCAGACCGAGGGCCCTTCGCTCTGGAAACACCATATATTTT
CDR3 protein: CASRPRALRSGNTIYF

D gene: -
V gene: TRBV12-3/TRBV12-4
J gene: TRBJ1-2
clone size: -
CDR3 DNA: TGTGCCAGCAGTTTAGGGGCCCGTGGCTACACCTTC
CDR3 protein: CASSLGARGYTF

D gene: TRBD2
V gene: TRBV27
J gene: TRBJ2-7
clone size: -
CDR3 DNA: TGTGCCAGCAGTTTAAGAGGACTAGCGGGAGGGCCGGTCTACGAGCAGTACTTC
CDR3 protein: CASSLRGLAGGPVYEQYF

D gene: -
V gene: TRBV19
J gene: TRBJ2-1
clone size: -
CDR3 DNA: TGTGCCAGTAGTCTTAGCTACATTATAAACAATGAGCAGTTCTTC
CDR3 protein: CASSLSYIINNEQFF

D gene: -
V gene: TRBV6-1
J gene: TRBJ2-3
clone size: -
CDR3 DNA: TGTGCCAGCAGTGAGAGGTCTAGCACAGATACGCAGTATTTT
CDR3 protein: CASSERSSTDTQYF

D gene: -
V gene: TRBV4-3
J gene: TRBJ2-1
clone size: once
CDR3 DNA: TGCGCCAGCAGCCAATTTGAGAGTAGGAACCTAGCGATAAACTACAATGAGCAGTTCTTC
CDR3 protein: CASSQFESRNLAINYNEQFF

D gene: -
V gene: TRBV4-3
J gene: TRBJ1-2
clone size: -
CDR3 DNA: TGCGCCAGCAGCCAAGCCCGGACAAGTTACTATGGCTACACCTTC
CDR3 protein: CASSQARTSYYGYTF

D gene: TRBD1
V gene: TRBV19
J gene: TRBJ1-2
clone size: -
CDR3 DNA: TGTGCCAGTAGTGTAAACAGGGGGTCCGGACCTAACTATGGCTACACCTTC
CDR3 protein: CASSVNRGSGPNYGYTF

D gene: -
V gene: TRBV3-1/TRBV3-2
J gene: TRBJ2-3
clone size: -
CDR3 DNA: TGTGCCAGCAGCCAAGTCTCCACAGATACGCAGTATTTT
CDR3 protein: CASSQVSTDTQYF

D gene: TRBD2
V gene: TRBV19
J gene: TRBJ2-1
clone size: once
CDR3 DNA: TGTGCCAGTAGCCAAGCGGGATACAATGAGCAGTTCTTC
CDR3 protein: CASSQAGYNEQFF

D gene: TRBD1
V gene: TRBV10-3
J gene: TRBJ2-1
clone size: -
CDR3 DNA: TGTGCCATCACCAAAAACCAACGGGACAGCTCCTACAATGAGCAGTTCTTC
CDR3 protein: CAITKNQRDSSYNEQFF

D gene: -
V gene: TRBV14
J gene: TRBJ2-3
clone size: -
CDR3 DNA: TGTGCCAGCAGCCAAGGCGGGACGCCCTTAGATACGCAGTATTTT
CDR3 protein: CASSQGGTPLDTQYF

D gene: -
V gene: TRBV13
J gene: TRBJ1-1
clone size: -
CDR3 DNA: TGTGCCAGCAGCCCCAATACAGGACTAATGAACACTGAAGCTTTCTTT
CDR3 protein: CASSPNTGLMNTEAFF

D gene: -
V gene: TRBV7-2
J gene: TRBJ2-7
clone size: -
CDR3 DNA: TGTGCCAGCAGCTTAGGGACAGCCACCTACGAGCAGTACTTC
CDR3 protein: CASSLGTATYEQYF

D gene: TRBD1
V gene: TRBV9
J gene: TRBJ1-1
clone size: -
CDR3 DNA: TGTGCCAGCAGCGGAAAAGGGGGCATGAACACTGAAGCTTTCTTT
CDR3 protein: CASSGKGGMNTEAFF

D gene: -
V gene: TRBV5-4
J gene: TRBJ1-2
clone size: -
CDR3 DNA: TGTGCCAGCAGCTTGGTCTCGGGATTTAACTATGGCTACACCTTC
CDR3 protein: CASSLVSGFNYGYTF

D gene: -
V gene: TRBV5-1
J gene: TRBJ2-3
clone size: -
CDR3 DNA: TGCGCCAGCAGCATACAGGGCACAGATACGCAGTATTTT
CDR3 protein: CASSIQGTDTQYF

D gene: TRBD1
V gene: TRBV10-3
J gene: TRBJ2-1
clone size: -
CDR3 DNA: TGTGCCATCAGTGGGGGCGTGCGGACAGGGAAAAATGAGCAGTTCTTC
CDR3 protein: CAISGGVRTGKNEQFF

D gene: TRBD2
V gene: TRBV29-1
J gene: TRBJ2-5
clone size: -
CDR3 DNA: TGCAGCGTTGAACTAGCGGGGAACCAAGAGACCCAGTACTTC
CDR3 protein: CSVELAGNQETQYF

D gene: -
V gene: TRBV6-5
J gene: TRBJ2-7
clone size: -
CDR3 DNA: TGTGCCAGCAGTTACTCGTTTCGGCGGGACCCCTACGAGCAGTACTTC
CDR3 protein: CASSYSFRRDPYEQYF

D gene: TRBD2
V gene: TRBV28
J gene: TRBJ2-3
clone size: -
CDR3 DNA: TGTGCCAGCAGTACTCCCCACGGGGGGATTAGCACAGATACGCAGTATTTT
CDR3 protein: CASSTPHGGISTDTQYF

D gene: TRBD2
V gene: TRBV4-1
J gene: TRBJ2-1
clone size: -
CDR3 DNA: TGCGCCAGCAGCCAAATTACTAGCGGGAGGGCGGGTAATGAGCAGTTCTTC
CDR3 protein: CASSQITSGRAGNEQFF

D gene: TRBD2
V gene: TRBV28
J gene: TRBJ2-1
clone size: -
CDR3 DNA: TGTGCCAGCATCTTAGCGGGGGGCTACAATGAGCAGTTCTTC
CDR3 protein: CASILAGGYNEQFF

D gene: -
V gene: TRBV30
J gene: TRBJ1-2
clone size: -
CDR3 DNA: TGTGCCTGGACCGGCGTGGGGGAGGGTGGCTACACCTTC
CDR3 protein: CAWTGVGEGGYTF

D gene: -
V gene: TRBV4-3
J gene: TRBJ2-3
clone size: -
CDR3 DNA: TGCGCCAGCAGCCATTCCGACTCTGCAGATACGCAGTATTTT
CDR3 protein: CASSHSDSADTQYF